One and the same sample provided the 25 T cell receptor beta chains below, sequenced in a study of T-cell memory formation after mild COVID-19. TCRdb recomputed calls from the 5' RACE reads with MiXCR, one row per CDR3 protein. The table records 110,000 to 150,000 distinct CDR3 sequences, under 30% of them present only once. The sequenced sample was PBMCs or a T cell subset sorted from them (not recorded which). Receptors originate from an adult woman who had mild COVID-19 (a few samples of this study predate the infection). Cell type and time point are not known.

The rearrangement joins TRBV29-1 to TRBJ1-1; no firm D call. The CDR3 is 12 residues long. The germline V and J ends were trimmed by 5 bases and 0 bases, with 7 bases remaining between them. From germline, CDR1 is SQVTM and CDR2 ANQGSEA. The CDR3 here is CSVLIMNTEAFF. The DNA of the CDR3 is TGCAGCGTTTTAATCATGAACACTGAAGCTTTCTTT.

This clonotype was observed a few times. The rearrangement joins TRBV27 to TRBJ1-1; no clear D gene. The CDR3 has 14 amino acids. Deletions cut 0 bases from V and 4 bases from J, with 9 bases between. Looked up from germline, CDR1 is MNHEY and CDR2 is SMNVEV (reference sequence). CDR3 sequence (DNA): TGTGCCAGCAGTTTATCGTCGGGTCCCACTGAAGCTTTCTTT. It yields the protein CASSLSSGPTEAFF.

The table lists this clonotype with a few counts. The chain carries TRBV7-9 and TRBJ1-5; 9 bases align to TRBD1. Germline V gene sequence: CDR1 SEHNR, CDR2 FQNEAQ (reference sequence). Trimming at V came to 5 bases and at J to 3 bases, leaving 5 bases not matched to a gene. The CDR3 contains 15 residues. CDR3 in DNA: TGTGCCAGCAGCGGGGGGACAGGGAACAATCAGCCCCAGCATTTT. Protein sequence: CASSGGTGNNQPQHF.

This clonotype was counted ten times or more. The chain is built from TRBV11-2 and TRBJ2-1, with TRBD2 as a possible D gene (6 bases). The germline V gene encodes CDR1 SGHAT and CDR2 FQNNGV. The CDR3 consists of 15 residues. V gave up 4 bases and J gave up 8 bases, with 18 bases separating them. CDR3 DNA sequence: TGTGCCAGCAGCTCGACAAGCGGGTCGTGGTATGAGCAGTTCTTC. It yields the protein CASSSTSGSWYEQFF. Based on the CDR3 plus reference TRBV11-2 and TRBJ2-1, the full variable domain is EAGVAQSPRYKIIEKRQSVAFWCNPISGHATLYWYQQILGQGPKLLIQFQNNGVVDDSQLPKDRFSAERLKGVDSTLKIQPAKLEDSAVYLCASSSTSGSWYEQFFGPGTRLTVL.

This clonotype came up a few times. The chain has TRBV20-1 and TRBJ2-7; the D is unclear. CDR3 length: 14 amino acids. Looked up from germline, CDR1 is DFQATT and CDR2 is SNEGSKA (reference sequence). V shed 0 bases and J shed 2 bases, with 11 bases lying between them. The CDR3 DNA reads TGCAGTGCTAGAGATAGGTCAGAGCCCTACGAGCAGTACTTC. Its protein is CSARDRSEPYEQYF.

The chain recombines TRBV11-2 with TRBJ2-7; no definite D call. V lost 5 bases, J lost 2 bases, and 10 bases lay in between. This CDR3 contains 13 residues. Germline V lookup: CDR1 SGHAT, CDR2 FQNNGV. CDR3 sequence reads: CASSTYGTYEQYF. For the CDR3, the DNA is TGTGCCAGCAGCACCTATGGAACCTACGAGCAGTACTTC.

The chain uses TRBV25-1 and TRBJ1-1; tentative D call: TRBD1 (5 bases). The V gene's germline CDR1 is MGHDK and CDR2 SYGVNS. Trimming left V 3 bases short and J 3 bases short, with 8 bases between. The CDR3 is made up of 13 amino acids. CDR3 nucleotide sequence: TGTGCCAGCAGTGAGGTGGGGGACACTGAAGCTTTCTTT. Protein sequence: CASSEVGDTEAFF.

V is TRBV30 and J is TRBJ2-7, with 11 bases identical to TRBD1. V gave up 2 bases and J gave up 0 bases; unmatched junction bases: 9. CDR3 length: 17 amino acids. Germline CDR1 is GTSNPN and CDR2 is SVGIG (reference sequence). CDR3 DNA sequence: TGTGCCTGGAGTCAATCGGGACAGGGGGTCCTCTCCTACGAGCAGTACTTC. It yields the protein CAWSQSGQGVLSYEQYF.

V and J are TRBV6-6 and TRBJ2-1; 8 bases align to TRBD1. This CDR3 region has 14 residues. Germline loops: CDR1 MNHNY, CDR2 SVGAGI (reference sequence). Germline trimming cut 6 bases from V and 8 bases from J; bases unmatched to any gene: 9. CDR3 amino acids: CASSHPDRDHEQFF. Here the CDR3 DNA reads TGTGCCAGCAGCCACCCGGACAGGGACCATGAGCAGTTCTTC.

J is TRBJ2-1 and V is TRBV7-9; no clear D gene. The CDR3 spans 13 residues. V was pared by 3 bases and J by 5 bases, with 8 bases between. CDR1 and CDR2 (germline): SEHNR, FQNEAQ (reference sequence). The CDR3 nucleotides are TGTGCCAGCAGCTTTAGTACCAACAATGAGCAGTTCTTC. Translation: CASSFSTNNEQFF.

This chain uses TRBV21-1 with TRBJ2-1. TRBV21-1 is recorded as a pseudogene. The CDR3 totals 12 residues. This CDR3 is CASSSRSTTEFF. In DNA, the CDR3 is TGTGCCAGCAGCTCCAGAAGTACCACCGAGTTCTTC.

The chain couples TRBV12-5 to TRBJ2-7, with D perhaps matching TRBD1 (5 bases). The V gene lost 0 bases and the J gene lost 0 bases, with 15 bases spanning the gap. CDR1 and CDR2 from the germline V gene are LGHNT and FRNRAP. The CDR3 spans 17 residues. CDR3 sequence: CASGLVDKGKSSYEQYF. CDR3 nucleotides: TGTGCTAGTGGTTTGGTGGACAAGGGGAAAAGCTCCTACGAGCAGTACTTC.

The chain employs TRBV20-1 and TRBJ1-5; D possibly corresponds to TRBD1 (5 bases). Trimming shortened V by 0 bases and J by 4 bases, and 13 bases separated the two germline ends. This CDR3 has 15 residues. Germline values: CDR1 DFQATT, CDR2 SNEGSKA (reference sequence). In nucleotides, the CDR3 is TGCAGTGCTAGAGATCGTAGGGGATGGAATCAGCCCCAGCATTTT. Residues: CSARDRRGWNQPQHF.

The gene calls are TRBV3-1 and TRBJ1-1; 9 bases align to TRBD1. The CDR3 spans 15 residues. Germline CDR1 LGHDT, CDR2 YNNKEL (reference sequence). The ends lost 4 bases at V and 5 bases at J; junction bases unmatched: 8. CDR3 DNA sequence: TGTGCCAGCAGCCCACGACAGGGGGTATGGACTGAAGCTTTCTTT. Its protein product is CASSPRQGVWTEAFF.

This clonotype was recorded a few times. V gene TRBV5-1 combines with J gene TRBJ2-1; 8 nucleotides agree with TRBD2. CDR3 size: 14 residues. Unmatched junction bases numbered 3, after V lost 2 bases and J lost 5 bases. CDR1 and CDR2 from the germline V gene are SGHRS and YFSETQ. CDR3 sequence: CASSLRRGDNEQFF. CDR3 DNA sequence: TGCGCCAGCAGCTTACGGCGGGGGGACAATGAGCAGTTCTTC.

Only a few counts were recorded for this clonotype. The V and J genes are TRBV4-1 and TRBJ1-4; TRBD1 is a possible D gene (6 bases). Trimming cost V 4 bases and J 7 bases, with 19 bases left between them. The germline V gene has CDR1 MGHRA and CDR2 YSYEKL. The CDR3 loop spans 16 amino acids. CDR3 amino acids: CASSPQLGQSVEKLFF. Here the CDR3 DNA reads TGCGCCAGCAGCCCCCAACTTGGACAGTCTGTTGAAAAACTGTTTTTT.

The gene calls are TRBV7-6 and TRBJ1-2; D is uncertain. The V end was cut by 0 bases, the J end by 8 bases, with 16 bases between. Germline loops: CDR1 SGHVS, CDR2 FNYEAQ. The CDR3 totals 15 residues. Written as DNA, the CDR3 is TGTGCCAGCAGCTTAGCTCCCGGAGGCAGTATGGGCTACACCTTC. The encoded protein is CASSLAPGGSMGYTF.

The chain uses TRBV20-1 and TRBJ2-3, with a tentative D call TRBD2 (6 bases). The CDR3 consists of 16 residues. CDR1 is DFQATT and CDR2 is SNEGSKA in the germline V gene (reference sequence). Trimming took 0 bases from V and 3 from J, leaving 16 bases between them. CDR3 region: CSARDIRAGGTDTQYF. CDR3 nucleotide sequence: TGCAGTGCTAGAGATATAAGGGCTGGAGGGACAGATACGCAGTATTTT.

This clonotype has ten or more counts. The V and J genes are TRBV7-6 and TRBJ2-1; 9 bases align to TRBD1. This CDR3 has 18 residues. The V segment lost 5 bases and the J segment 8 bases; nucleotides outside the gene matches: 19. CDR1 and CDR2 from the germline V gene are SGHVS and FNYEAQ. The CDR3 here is CASSPYGRHRGRIYEQFF. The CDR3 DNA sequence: TGTGCCAGCAGCCCGTATGGGCGCCACAGGGGGCGCATCTATGAGCAGTTCTTC.

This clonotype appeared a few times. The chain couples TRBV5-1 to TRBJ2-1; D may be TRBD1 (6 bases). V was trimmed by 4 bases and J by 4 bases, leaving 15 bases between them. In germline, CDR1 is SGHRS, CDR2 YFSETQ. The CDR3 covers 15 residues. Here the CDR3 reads CASSESTGFYNEQFF. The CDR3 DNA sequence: TGCGCCAGCAGCGAGTCGACAGGATTTTACAATGAGCAGTTCTTC.

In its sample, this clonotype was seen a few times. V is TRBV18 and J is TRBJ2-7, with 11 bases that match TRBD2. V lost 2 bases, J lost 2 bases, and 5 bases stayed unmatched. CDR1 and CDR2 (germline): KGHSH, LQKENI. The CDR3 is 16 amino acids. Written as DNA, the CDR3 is TGTGCCAGCTCACCAACCGGGACTAGCGGTGCCTACGAGCAGTACTTC. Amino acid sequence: CASSPTGTSGAYEQYF.

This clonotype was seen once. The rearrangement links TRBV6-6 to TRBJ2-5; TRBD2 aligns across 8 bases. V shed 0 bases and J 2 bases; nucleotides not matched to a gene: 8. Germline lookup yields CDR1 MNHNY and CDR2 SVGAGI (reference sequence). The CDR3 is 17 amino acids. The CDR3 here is CASSYSNPGGGQETQYF. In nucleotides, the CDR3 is TGTGCCAGCAGTTACTCGAATCCGGGAGGGGGACAAGAGACCCAGTACTTC.

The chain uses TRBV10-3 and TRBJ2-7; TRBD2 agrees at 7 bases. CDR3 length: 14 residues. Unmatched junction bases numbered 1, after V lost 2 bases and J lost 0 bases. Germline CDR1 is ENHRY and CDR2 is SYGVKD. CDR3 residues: CAISERGDSYEQYF. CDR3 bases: TGTGCCATCAGTGAGCGGGGGGACTCCTACGAGCAGTACTTC.

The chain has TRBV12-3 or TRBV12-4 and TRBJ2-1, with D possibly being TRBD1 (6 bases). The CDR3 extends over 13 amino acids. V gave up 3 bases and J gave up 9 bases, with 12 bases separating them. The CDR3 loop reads CASSLTGPSEQFF. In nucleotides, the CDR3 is TGTGCCAGCAGTTTGACAGGACCCAGTGAGCAGTTCTTC.

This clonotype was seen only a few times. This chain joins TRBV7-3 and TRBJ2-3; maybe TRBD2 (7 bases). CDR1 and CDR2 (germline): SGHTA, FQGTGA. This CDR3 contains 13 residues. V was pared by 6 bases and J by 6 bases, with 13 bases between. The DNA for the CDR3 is TGTGCCAGCAGGGGGGGGGCCTCGGATACGCAGTATTTT. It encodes CASRGGASDTQYF.